The clone carrying this T cell receptor (beta chain) has just one count. What it binds is unknown. The germline V and J ends were trimmed by 5 bases and 3 bases, with 10 bases remaining between them. The length of the CDR3 is 13 residues. The germline V gene encodes CDR1 MNHEY and CDR2 SVGAGI. The data were obtained in a study of PD-L1 blockade in urothelial cancer. Study at large: A median of approximately 150,000 T cells was found in the blood samples. Study results and caveats: Durable-benefit patients expanded tumor-associated blood clones more at 3 weeks.

Some clones are missing from TCRdb's copy, which holds only in-frame ones; the method was immunoSEQ multiplex PCR. The sample lists approximately 40,000 clones, approximately 86% occurring once. Sample time point: peripheral blood 6 weeks after treatment start. Patient sample counts ranged from 1 to 8, pretreatment and on-treatment. The sequence came from a man in his fifties or sixties with urothelial cancer. The specimen was PBMCs, collected around atezolizumab (anti-PD-L1) treatment. This rearrangement joins TRBV6-5 to TRBJ1-2, with a possible D match to TRBD1 (5 bases). CDR3 residues: CASSRGEDYGYTF. CDR3 DNA sequence: TGTGCCAGCAGTCGGGGGGAGGACTATGGCTACACCTTC.